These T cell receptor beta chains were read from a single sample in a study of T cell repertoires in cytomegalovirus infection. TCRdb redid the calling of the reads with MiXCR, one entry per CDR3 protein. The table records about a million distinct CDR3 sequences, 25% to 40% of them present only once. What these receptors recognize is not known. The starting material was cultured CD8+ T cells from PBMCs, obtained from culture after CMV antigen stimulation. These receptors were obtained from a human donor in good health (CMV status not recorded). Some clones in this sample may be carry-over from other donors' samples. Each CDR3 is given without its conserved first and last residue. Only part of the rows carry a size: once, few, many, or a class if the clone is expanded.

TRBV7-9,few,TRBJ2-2,ASSLTTAGELF
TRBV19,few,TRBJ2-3,ASSTILLEIHADTQY
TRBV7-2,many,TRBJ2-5,ASSPHGQAQETQY
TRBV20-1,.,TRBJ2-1,SARIAGASYNEQF
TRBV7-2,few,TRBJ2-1,ASSQIQGGRYNEQF
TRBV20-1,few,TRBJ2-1,SAPSSGGALNEQF
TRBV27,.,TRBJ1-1,ASSLSGTGPGWD
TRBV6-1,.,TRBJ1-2,ASSPRGGVVYGYT
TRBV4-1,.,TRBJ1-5,ASSQGPGGPQH
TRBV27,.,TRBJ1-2,ASSTSRDRLYGYT
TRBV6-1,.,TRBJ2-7,ASRSWDSRSPYEQY
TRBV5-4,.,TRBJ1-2,ASSLGMTGGRGYT
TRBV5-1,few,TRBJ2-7,ASSEVRPGTGGSYEQY
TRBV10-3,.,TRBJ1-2,AITGQTANYGYT
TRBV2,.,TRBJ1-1,ASSEEGREAF
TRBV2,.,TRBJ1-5,ASSERMRGPGPQH
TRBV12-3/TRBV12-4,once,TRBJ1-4,ASSFQGRGNEKLF
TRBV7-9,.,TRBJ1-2,ASGGTGLPHGYT
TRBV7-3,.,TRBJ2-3,ASSSKPREDTDTQY
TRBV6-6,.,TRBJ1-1,ACTGRVTEAF
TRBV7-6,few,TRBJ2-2,ASSEAGEGTGELF
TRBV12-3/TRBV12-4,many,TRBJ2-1,ASRWTSGAYNEQF
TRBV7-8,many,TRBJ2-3,ASSPGGPTDTQY
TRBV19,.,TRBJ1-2,AVIGADYGYT
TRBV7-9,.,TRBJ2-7,ASSLVQGVYSYEQY
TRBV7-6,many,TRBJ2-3,ASSLTSGGPGDTQY
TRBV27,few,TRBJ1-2,ASSLSSATNYGYT
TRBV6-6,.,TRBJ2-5,ASSYGQETQY
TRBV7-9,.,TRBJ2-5,ASRTLANQETQY
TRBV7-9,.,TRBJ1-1,ASSSDRDEAF
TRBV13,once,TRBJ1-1,ASSFPLDRRLEAF
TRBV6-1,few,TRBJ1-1,ASSENPVNTEAF
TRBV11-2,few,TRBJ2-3,ASSLRLLGTGTDTQY
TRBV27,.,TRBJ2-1,ASSFLAEAGSEQF
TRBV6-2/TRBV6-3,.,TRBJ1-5,ASSYHREAKVHQPQH
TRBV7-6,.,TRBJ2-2,ASSFIYGGWENTGELF
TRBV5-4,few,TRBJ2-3,ASSTRQIPSTDTQY
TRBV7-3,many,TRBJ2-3,ASSYTGGASDTQY
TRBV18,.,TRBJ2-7,ASSPPGTGPYEQY
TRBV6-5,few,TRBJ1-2,ASSYLPGGVEGYT
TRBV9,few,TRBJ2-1,ASSVEGRDEQF
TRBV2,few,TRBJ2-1,ASNRARGSKRNEQF
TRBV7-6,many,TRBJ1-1,ASSLEGSGGDEAF
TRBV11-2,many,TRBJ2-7,ASSLDSYPRTEQY
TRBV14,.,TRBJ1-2,ASSQSGFRGYT
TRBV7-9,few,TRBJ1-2,ASSLSGPYDGYT
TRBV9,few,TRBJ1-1,ASSSRTGVRAEAF
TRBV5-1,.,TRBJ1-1,ASSWTDGEAF
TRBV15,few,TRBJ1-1,ATRPGTPNTEAF
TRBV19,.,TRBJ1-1,ASYNRPEAF
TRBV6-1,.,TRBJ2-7,ASSEARGERMYEQY
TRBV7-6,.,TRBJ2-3,ASSLGRDPTQY
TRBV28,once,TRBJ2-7,VSITFRDSTEQY
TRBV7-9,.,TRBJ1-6,ASSFGQGYSPLH
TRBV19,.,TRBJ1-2,ASSYIDPTGWGCT
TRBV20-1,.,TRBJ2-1,SARGQPYNEQF
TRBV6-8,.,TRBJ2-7,ASSYYDRNEQY
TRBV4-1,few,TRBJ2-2,ASSQDLRGQITGELF
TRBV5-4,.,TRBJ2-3,ASSLAYRGRGNTDTQY
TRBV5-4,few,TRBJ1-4,ASSAAGTVIATNEKLF